The 23 T cell receptor beta chains below all came from one sample that was sequenced in a study of blood T cell repertoires in COVID-19. This table comes from immunoSEQ multiplex PCR, and its TCRdb copy is limited to in-frame clones, with some not included. The sample lists about 71,000 clones, around 83% seen once, with less than 8% in the top ten. Sequences were obtained from peripheral blood. The source is a man aged 25-45 years with COVID-19, enrolled during active disease.

V and J are TRBV11-2 and TRBJ2-2; D possibly corresponds to TRBD2 (6 bases). CDR1 and CDR2 (germline): SGHAT, FQNNGV. The CDR3 is 15 residues long. Trimming removed 2 bases at V and 3 bases at J, with 10 bases between. The CDR3 reads CASSLWWEDTGELFF. The CDR3 DNA follows: TGTGCCAGCAGCTTATGGTGGGAGGACACCGGGGAGCTGTTTTTT.

The chain has TRBV7-9 and TRBJ1-2; the D is unclear. The CDR3 extends over 14 amino acids. V was trimmed by 4 bases and J by 8 bases, leaving 17 bases between them. In germline, CDR1 is SEHNR, CDR2 FQNEAQ (reference sequence). CDR3 bases: TGTGCCAGCAGCTCTTACGCTCTTCCAGGAGGCTACACCTTC. Amino acids: CASSSYALPGGYTF. Together with reference TRBV7-9 and TRBJ1-2, the CDR3 gives the full variable domain: DTGVSQNPRHKITKRGQNVTFRCDPISEHNRLYWYRQTLGQGPEFLTYFQNEAQLEKSRLLSDRFSAERPKGSFSTLEIQRTEQGDSAMYLCASSSYALPGGYTFGSGTRLTVV.

This chain joins TRBV6-5 and TRBJ2-3; tentative D call: TRBD2 (5 bases). Germline assignment: CDR1 MNHEY and CDR2 SVGAGI. There are 14 residues in the CDR3. Trimming shortened V by 2 bases and J by 2 bases, and 8 bases separated the two germline ends. CDR3 protein: CASSYRRATDTQYF. The CDR3 DNA reads as TGTGCCAGCAGTTACCGGCGGGCCACAGATACGCAGTATTTT.

V and J are TRBV5-4 and TRBJ2-6, with 7 bases that match TRBD2. This CDR3 contains 17 residues. Germline CDR1 is SGHNT and CDR2 is YYREEE (reference sequence). The V gene end was trimmed by 0 bases and the J gene end by 4 bases; junction bases not matched to a gene: 7. CDR3 in amino acids: CASSLGLAFPGANVLTF. Here the CDR3 DNA reads TGTGCCAGCAGCTTGGGACTAGCTTTTCCCGGGGCCAACGTCCTGACTTTC.

V and J are TRBV5-1 and TRBJ2-7; 8 nucleotides align to TRBD2. This CDR3 is 16 amino acids long. The V gene end was trimmed by 0 bases and the J gene end by 5 bases; junction bases not matched to a gene: 10. Germline CDR1 and CDR2: SGHRS and YFSETQ. CDR3 sequence reads: CASSLELTGGPHEQYF. CDR3 DNA sequence: TGCGCCAGCAGCTTGGAATTGACGGGAGGGCCTCACGAGCAGTACTTC.

V gene TRBV7-3 combines with J gene TRBJ2-1; 10 bases align to TRBD1. The germline gives CDR1 SGHTA, CDR2 FQGTGA. The V segment lost 4 bases and the J segment 5 bases; nucleotides outside the gene matches: 11. The CDR3 is 17 amino acids. CDR3: CASSSMGTGEEDNEQFF. As DNA, the CDR3 is TGTGCCAGCAGCTCAATGGGGACAGGGGAGGAAGACAATGAGCAGTTCTTC.

CDR3 bases: TGTGCCAGCAGTACACGGCTTCCGGGACAGGGGCGCGGGAGACCTTCCTACGAGCAGTACTTC. Its protein is CASSTRLPGQGRGRPSYEQYF. The V gene is TRBV6-2 or TRBV6-3, the J gene TRBJ2-7, with 10 bases identical to TRBD1. Germline V CDR1 and CDR2: MNHEY, SVGEGT. V was clipped by 5 bases and J by 1 base; unmatched bases: 23. The CDR3 extends over 21 amino acids.

This rearrangement joins TRBV2 to TRBJ1-1; a weak D match, TRBD1 (6 bases). The ends were cut back, 5 bases at V and 5 bases at J, with 9 bases in the middle. Germline CDR1 and CDR2: SNHLY and FYNNEI. The CDR3 extends over 12 amino acids. CDR3 sequence: CASSTGTTEAFF. The DNA for the CDR3 is TGTGCCAGCAGTACCGGGACAACTGAAGCTTTCTTT.

This clone is deemed medium-sized. This rearrangement joins TRBV20-1 to TRBJ2-7; no clear D. Germline CDR1 and CDR2: DFQATT and SNEGSKA (reference sequence). V dropped 6 bases and J dropped 4 bases, with 10 bases sitting between them. The CDR3 has 11 amino acids. DNA for the CDR3: TGCAGTGCCCCGGAGTCTTACGAGCAGTACTTC. It yields the protein CSAPESYEQYF.

This sequence joins TRBV19 and TRBJ2-7; perhaps TRBD1 as D (6 bases). CDR1 is LNHDA, CDR2 SQIVND, per germline (reference sequence). V was pared by 0 bases and J by 6 bases, with 15 bases between. This CDR3 comprises 15 residues. CDR3 protein: CASSIDGTSSVEQYF. For the CDR3, the DNA is TGTGCCAGTAGTATAGATGGGACATCCTCTGTCGAGCAGTACTTC.

Regarding this clone: The junction does not match germline at one end; this may be a read error. V usage is TRBV5-1 and J usage is TRBJ2-1, with 7 bases lining up with TRBD2. Germline V gene sequence: CDR1 SGHRS, CDR2 YFSETQ. CDR3 length: 14 residues. The CDR3 region is CASRFGGMSNEQFF. The CDR3 DNA sequence: TGCGCCAGCCGCTTCGGGGGGATGTCCAATGAGCAGTTCTTC.

This chain uses TRBV28 with TRBJ1-6, with 9 bases matching TRBD1. The ends lost 4 bases at V and 7 bases at J; junction bases unmatched: 2. This CDR3 contains 14 residues. CDR1 and CDR2 (germline): MDHEN, SYDVKM. The chain's CDR3 is CASSWTGANSPLHF. The CDR3 nucleotides are TGTGCCAGCAGTTGGACAGGGGCCAATTCACCCCTCCACTTT.

This clone was seen ten or more times. This rearrangement joins TRBV6-5 to TRBJ2-1; 8 bases agree with TRBD1. The length of the CDR3 is 13 residues. Per the germline V gene, CDR1 is MNHEY and CDR2 is SVGAGI. J lost 10 bases, V lost 2 bases, and 4 bases had no gene match. The CDR3 coding sequence is TGTGCCAGCAGTTACCCCCGGACAGGGGAGCAGTTCTTC. Protein: CASSYPRTGEQFF.

The chain carries TRBV27 and TRBJ1-6, with a possible D match to TRBD1 (6 bases). This CDR3 has 14 amino acids. The germline CDR1 and CDR2 sequences are MNHEY and SMNVEV (reference sequence). V was cut by 4 bases and J by 8 bases, with 12 bases left in between. Here the CDR3 DNA reads TGTGCCAGCAGTTCGACAGGTTATGATTCACCCCTCCACTTT. As protein: CASSSTGYDSPLHF.

This sequence joins TRBV5-5 and TRBJ1-1; D remains unclear. The CDR3 consists of 12 residues. The germline V gene encodes CDR1 SGHKS and CDR2 YYEKEE (reference sequence). The germline V and J ends were trimmed by 0 bases and 7 bases, with 7 bases remaining between them. The CDR3 nucleotides read TGTGCCAGCAGCTTGGTCGGGGTTGAAGCTTTCTTT. Translating it yields CASSLVGVEAFF.

V usage is TRBV5-5 and J usage is TRBJ1-2; 7 bases match TRBD1. The CDR3 extends over 13 amino acids. Trimming cost V 4 bases and J 3 bases; bases outside gene matches: 3. CDR1 is SGHKS, CDR2 YYEKEE, per germline (reference sequence). CDR3 residues: CASSLQGDYGYTF. The CDR3 bases are TGTGCCAGCAGCCTCCAGGGGGACTATGGCTACACCTTC.

The chain joins TRBV2 to TRBJ2-1; D perhaps matches TRBD2 (7 bases). V lost 0 bases to trimming and J lost 6 bases, with 21 bases between them. Germline V lookup: CDR1 SNHLY, CDR2 FYNNEI. The CDR3 covers 18 residues. Here the CDR3 reads CASSEALYRRGALNEQFF. CDR3 in DNA: TGTGCCAGCAGTGAAGCGCTTTATCGACGGGGGGCCCTCAATGAGCAGTTCTTC.

This chain links TRBV9 with TRBJ2-1; tentatively, D is TRBD2 (5 bases). Trimming took 0 bases from V and 8 from J, leaving 9 bases between them. From germline, CDR1 is SGDLS and CDR2 YYNGEE. This CDR3 is 13 amino acids long. CDR3 sequence reads: CASSVDSGYEQFF. CDR3 DNA: TGTGCCAGCAGCGTAGATTCGGGATATGAGCAGTTCTTC.

This chain uses TRBV28 with TRBJ1-5; no reliable D call. The CDR3 consists of 15 residues. V was pared by 6 bases and J by 0 bases, with 12 bases between. Germline CDR1 and CDR2: MDHEN and SYDVKM. CDR3 protein: CASSLLRLSNQPQHF. In DNA, the CDR3 is TGTGCCAGCAGCCTACTGCGCCTTAGCAATCAGCCCCAGCATTTT.

The chain is built from TRBV9 and TRBJ2-5; no reliable D call. CDR1 is SGDLS, CDR2 YYNGEE, per germline. Trimming removed 0 bases from V and 0 bases from J, with 9 bases in between. The CDR3 sequence is 15 residues long. CDR3 sequence: CASSVGRTDQETQYF. DNA of the CDR3: TGTGCCAGCAGCGTAGGTCGCACAGACCAAGAGACCCAGTACTTC. The full variable domain, its missing parts supplied by reference TRBV9 and TRBJ2-5, is DSGVTQTPKHLITATGQRVTLRCSPRSGDLSVYWYQQSLDQGLQFLIQYYNGEERAKGNILERFSAQQFPDLHSELNLSSLELGDSALYFCASSVGRTDQETQYFGPGTRLLVL.

The chain is built from TRBV6-1 and TRBJ2-5; a weak D match, TRBD2 (5 bases). The V gene lost 1 base and the J gene lost 2 bases, with 11 bases spanning the gap. Germline CDR1 reads MNHNS; CDR2 reads SASEGT. CDR3 length: 15 residues. The CDR3 reads CASSEGERTQETQYF. CDR3 bases: TGTGCCAGCAGTGAAGGGGAGCGCACGCAAGAGACCCAGTACTTC.

This chain links TRBV3-1 (or the pseudogene TRBV3-2) with TRBJ1-2; 7 positions agree with TRBD1. Germline-derived CDR1 and CDR2 are LGHDT and YNNKEL (reference sequence). V dropped 1 base and J dropped 4; count of bases not matched to a gene: 3. The CDR3 extends over 14 amino acids. The CDR3 coding sequence is TGTGCCAGCAGCCAAGGGGACAGACTCTATGGCTACACCTTC. Translating it yields CASSQGDRLYGYTF.

The chain carries TRBV28 and TRBJ1-1; 9 positions match TRBD1. The CDR3 has 13 residues. Germline CDR1 MDHEN, CDR2 SYDVKM. V lost 9 bases to trimming and J lost 3 bases; unmatched junction nucleotides: 5. The CDR3 region is CASSDRGYTEAFF. CDR3 DNA sequence: TGTGCCAGTTCGGACAGGGGTTACACTGAAGCTTTCTTT.